Listed below are T cell receptor beta chains from one sample, sequenced in a study of response to subunit inactivated influenza vaccine. TCRdb processed the RT-PCR reads anew with MiXCR; each CDR3 protein has one entry. The table has hundreds of thousands of distinct CDR3 sequences, about 15% seen once. The sequencing used PBMCs from blood, collected approximately 15 days before vaccination. These receptors all stem from a man over 45 who received an inactivated influenza vaccine. The conserved cysteine and the conserved F or W are not part of the CDR3 here.

cdr3_length,j_call,v_call,cdr3_aa
14,TRBJ2-1,TRBV7-2,ASSLSWASGNNEQF
14,TRBJ2-7,TRBV4-2,ASSQELQLLSHEQY
11,TRBJ2-1,TRBV10-3,ATGTSGSDEQF
14,TRBJ2-1,TRBV20-1,SARVSGYGLFDEQF
15,TRBJ2-4,TRBV9,ASSPTPGLAGSNIQY
14,TRBJ1-6,TRBV20-1,SASAGGASNNSPLH
14,TRBJ2-5,TRBV20-1,SASWSRGPGGETQY
13,TRBJ2-1,TRBV20-1,SASTRGSSYNEQF
14,TRBJ2-2,TRBV5-4,ASSSGGRGYTGELF
10,TRBJ2-7,TRBV29-1,SVARGSYEQY